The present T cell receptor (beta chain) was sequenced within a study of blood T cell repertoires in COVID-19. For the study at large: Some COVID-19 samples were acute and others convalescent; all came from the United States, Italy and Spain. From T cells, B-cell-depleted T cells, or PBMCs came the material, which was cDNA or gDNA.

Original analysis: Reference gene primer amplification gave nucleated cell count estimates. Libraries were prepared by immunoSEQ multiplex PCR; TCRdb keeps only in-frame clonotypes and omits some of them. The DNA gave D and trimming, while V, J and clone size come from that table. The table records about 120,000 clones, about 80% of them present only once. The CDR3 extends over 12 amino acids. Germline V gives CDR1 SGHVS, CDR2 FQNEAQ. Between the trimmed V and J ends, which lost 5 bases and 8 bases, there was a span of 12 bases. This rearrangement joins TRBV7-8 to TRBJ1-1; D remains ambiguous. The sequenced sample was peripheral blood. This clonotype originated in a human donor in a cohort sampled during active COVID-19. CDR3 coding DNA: TGTGCCAGCAGCCGCGGGAGGTACGAAGCTTTCTTT. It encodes CASSRGRYEAFF.